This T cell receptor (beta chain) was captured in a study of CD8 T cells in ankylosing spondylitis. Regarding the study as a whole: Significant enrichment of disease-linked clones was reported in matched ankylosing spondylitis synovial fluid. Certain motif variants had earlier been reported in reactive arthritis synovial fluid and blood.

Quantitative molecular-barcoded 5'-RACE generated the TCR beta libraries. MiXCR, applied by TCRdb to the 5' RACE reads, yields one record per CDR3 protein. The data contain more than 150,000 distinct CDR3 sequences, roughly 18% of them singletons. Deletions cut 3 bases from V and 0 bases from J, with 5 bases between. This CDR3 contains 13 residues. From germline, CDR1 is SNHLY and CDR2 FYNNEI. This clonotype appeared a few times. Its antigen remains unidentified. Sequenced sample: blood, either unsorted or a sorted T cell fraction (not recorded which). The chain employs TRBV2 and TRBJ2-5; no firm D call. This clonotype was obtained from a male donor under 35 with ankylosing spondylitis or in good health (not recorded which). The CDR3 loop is CASSEPNQETQYF. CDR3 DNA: TGTGCCAGCAGTGAGCCTAACCAAGAGACCCAGTACTTC.